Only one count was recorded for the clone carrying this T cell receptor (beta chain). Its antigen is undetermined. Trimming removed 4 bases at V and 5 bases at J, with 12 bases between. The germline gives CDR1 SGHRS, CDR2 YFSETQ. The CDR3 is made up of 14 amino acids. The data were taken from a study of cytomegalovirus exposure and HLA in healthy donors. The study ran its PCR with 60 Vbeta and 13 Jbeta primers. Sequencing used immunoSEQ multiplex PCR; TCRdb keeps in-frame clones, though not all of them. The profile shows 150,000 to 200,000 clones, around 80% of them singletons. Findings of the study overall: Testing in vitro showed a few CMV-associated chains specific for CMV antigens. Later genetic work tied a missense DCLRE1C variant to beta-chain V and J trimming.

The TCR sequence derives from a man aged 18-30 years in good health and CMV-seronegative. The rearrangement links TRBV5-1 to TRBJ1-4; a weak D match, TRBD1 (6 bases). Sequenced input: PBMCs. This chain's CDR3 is CASSGDRPNEKLFF. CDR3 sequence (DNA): TGCGCCAGCAGCGGCGACAGGCCCAATGAAAAACTGTTTTTT.